The 10 T cell receptor beta chains below come from one sample, sequenced in a study of cytomegalovirus exposure and HLA in healthy donors. The primer mix had 60 Vbeta and 13 Jbeta primers. TCRdb's copy holds only in-frame clones and misses some; the assay was immunoSEQ multiplex PCR. The sample holds around 90,000 clones, about two thirds seen once. Sample: PBMCs. These receptors were taken from a human donor in good health.

J is TRBJ1-1 and V is TRBV7-9, with a weak D call TRBD1 (5 bases). The CDR3 contains 15 residues. V lost 5 bases, J lost 4 bases, and 17 bases lay in between. Germline V lookup: CDR1 SEHNR, CDR2 FQNEAQ (reference sequence). The CDR3 here is CASSTAGTFGTEAFF. CDR3 DNA: TGTGCCAGCAGCACTGCGGGGACTTTTGGCACTGAAGCTTTCTTT.

V and J are TRBV23-1 and TRBJ2-7; 10 bases line up with TRBD1. TRBV23-1 is treated as an ORF (open reading frame) with a function not yet certain. This CDR3 is 15 amino acids long. The trim removed 3 bases at V and 2 bases at J, leaving 4 bases unmatched. The CDR3 region is CASSHGTGETYEQYF. For the CDR3, the DNA is TGCGCCAGCAGTCACGGGACAGGGGAAACCTACGAGCAGTACTTC.

About this clone: Additional DNA sequences in this sample encode the identical CDR3. The chain recombines TRBV7-3 with TRBJ2-3, with 7 bases matching TRBD1. From germline, CDR1 is SGHTA and CDR2 FQGTGA. Trimming cost V 5 bases and J 2 bases; bases outside gene matches: 4. The CDR3 totals 14 residues. The DNA for the CDR3 is TGTGCCAGCAGCGCGACAGGGTCCACAGATACGCAGTATTTT. As protein: CASSATGSTDTQYF. The variable domain in full, completed from reference TRBV7-3 and TRBJ2-3, reads GAGVSQTPSNKVTEKGKYVELRCDPISGHTALYWYRQSLGQGPEFLIYFQGTGAADDSGLPNDRFFAVRPEGSVSTLKIQRTERGDSAVYLCASSATGSTDTQYFGPGTRLTVL.

The chain recombines TRBV4-3 with TRBJ2-3; 11 bases agree with TRBD2. This CDR3 is 18 amino acids long. The V segment lost 0 bases and the J segment 7 bases; nucleotides outside the gene matches: 12. Germline loops: CDR1 LGHNA, CDR2 YSLEER. The CDR3 bases are TGCGCCAGCAGCCAAGATCCTAGAGGGGGACTAGCGGCGTATACGCAGTATTTT. Translation gives CASSQDPRGGLAAYTQYF.

This clone was seen just once. The chain links TRBV7-2 to TRBJ1-3, with D unclear. V gave up 0 bases and J gave up 0 bases, with 3 bases separating them. The germline V gene encodes CDR1 SGHTA and CDR2 FQGNSA. The CDR3 is made up of 14 amino acids. The CDR3 sequence is CASSLAVSGNTIYF. The CDR3 bases are TGTGCCAGCAGCTTAGCCGTCTCTGGAAACACCATATATTTT.

A remark on this clone: In the same sample, other DNA sequences code for this CDR3. The chain couples TRBV7-2 to TRBJ1-2; D gene ambiguous. Between the trimmed V and J ends, which lost 0 bases and 4 bases, there was a span of 6 bases. Germline CDR1 is SGHTA and CDR2 is FQGNSA. This CDR3 has 13 amino acids. The DNA of the CDR3 is TGTGCCAGCAGCTTAGCTCCAGGCTATGGCTACACCTTC. Translation: CASSLAPGYGYTF.

V gene TRBV2 combines with J gene TRBJ1-1; no clear D gene. Germline values: CDR1 SNHLY, CDR2 FYNNEI. This CDR3 region has 11 residues. Between the trimmed V and J ends, which lost 6 bases and 8 bases, there was a span of 10 bases. Written as DNA, the CDR3 is TGTGCCAGCAGGCGCTATGAGGAAGCTTTCTTT. This encodes CASRRYEEAFF.

V gene TRBV9 combines with J gene TRBJ1-2; 7 positions match TRBD1. The V gene's germline CDR1 is SGDLS and CDR2 YYNGEE. Trimming cost V 3 bases and J 4 bases; bases outside gene matches: 9. The CDR3 totals 15 residues. The CDR3 region is CASSARDSSPYGYTF. The CDR3 DNA reads TGTGCCAGCAGCGCCAGGGACAGTTCCCCCTATGGCTACACCTTC.

This rearrangement joins TRBV7-2 to TRBJ2-5; 7 nucleotides agree with TRBD1. The DNA end is more similar to TRBJ2-7, so the J call may be wrong. CDR1 SGHTA and CDR2 FQGNSA come from the germline V gene. The CDR3 is 16 residues long. The CDR3 bases are TGTGCCAGCAGCCCCCAGTCGGCCGGGACAGCCTACGAGCAGTACTTC. It codes for CASSPQSAGTAYEQYF.

V gene TRBV9 combines with J gene TRBJ1-3; tentatively, D is TRBD1 (6 bases). The CDR3 runs 15 residues. Germline CDR1 is SGDLS and CDR2 is YYNGEE. V was trimmed by 3 bases and J by 0 bases, leaving 10 bases between them. The CDR3 DNA is TGTGCCAGCAGCGAACAGGGTTACTCTGGAAACACCATATATTTT. Protein sequence: CASSEQGYSGNTIYF.